A few counts support the clone carrying this T cell receptor (beta chain). The antigen is unknown. The record originates from a study of regulatory T cells in long-lasting Graves disease. Findings and caveats of the study: Persistent disease showed a preference for TRBV28, TRBJ1-2 and TRBJ2-5.

Specified time point: persistent/refractory GD, antithyroid drugs over 5 years with positive TRAb. Construction of the TCR library relied on RNA isolated from PBMCs. Per American Thyroid Association guidelines, Graves' disease was diagnosed. Assembly of TCR beta libraries relied on iRepertoire HTBI primers together with Arm-PCR of CDR3 regions. Via MiXCR, TCRdb re-called the multiplex PCR reads, giving one row per CDR3 protein. In the table there are approximately 440,000 distinct CDR3 sequences, around 20% of which are singletons. The CDR3 extends over 13 amino acids. Between the trimmed V and J ends, which lost 3 bases and 5 bases, there was a span of 10 bases. From germline, CDR1 is SGHTA and CDR2 FQGNSA.

J is TRBJ2-5 and V is TRBV7-2, with D possibly TRBD2 on 5 matching bases. The specimen was peripheral blood mononuclear cells (PBMCs), collected when the disease was refractory, from a patient treated with antithyroid drugs. This sequence was found in a female donor with Graves disease. The CDR3 protein is CASSFNTGETQYF. CDR3 DNA: TGTGCCAGCAGCTTCAACACGGGGGAGACCCAGTACTTC.